This T cell receptor (beta chain) was profiled in a study of CD8 T cells in Susac syndrome. Per the germline V gene, CDR1 is SGDLS and CDR2 is YYNGEE. Trimming at V came to 0 bases and at J to 1 base, leaving 13 bases not matched to a gene. This CDR3 is 20 amino acids long. This clonotype was picked up one time. Reverse transcription of about 0.5 to 1 ug RNA used random hexamers. TCR beta CDR3 was amplified by immunoSEQ covering 54 Vbeta and 13 Jbeta. TCRdb passed the immunoSEQ multiplex PCR reads through MiXCR, listing each CDR3 protein once. The sample gives about 440,000 distinct CDR3 sequences, 85% of which show up once; about 0.12% is in the top ten. Sequencing of TCR beta was performed on blood CD8+ T cells and on blood CD4+ T cells. The multiple sclerosis controls were treatment-naive patients, and their relapsing-remitting disease was stable or active.

This sequence joins TRBV9 and TRBJ2-3; TRBD2 agrees at 11 bases. Material for sequencing was CD8+ T cells from PBMCs. The sequence derives from a human donor with multiple sclerosis. CDR3: CASSVAEDSGGALGTDTQYF. The CDR3 DNA reads as TGTGCCAGCAGCGTAGCCGAGGATAGCGGGGGGGCCTTGGGCACAGATACGCAGTATTTT. Using reference TRBV9 and TRBJ2-3 for the parts outside the CDR3, the full variable domain is DSGVTQTPKHLITATGQRVTLRCSPRSGDLSVYWYQQSLDQGLQFLIQYYNGEERAKGNILERFSAQQFPDLHSELNLSSLELGDSALYFCASSVAEDSGGALGTDTQYFGPGTRLTVL.